The 7 T cell receptor beta chains below were found in one sample sequenced in a study of blood T cell repertoires in COVID-19. Only in-frame clones appear in the TCRdb table, and some are missing; sequencing was by immunoSEQ multiplex PCR. The table has around 120,000 clones, 85% to 90% seen once. What was sequenced was peripheral blood. These receptors all come from a woman in her fifties or sixties with COVID-19, enrolled during active disease.

The chain is built from TRBV7-9 and TRBJ2-1; D is unresolved. Trimming removed 3 bases from V and 0 bases from J, with 3 bases in between. The CDR3 is 13 amino acids. Germline values: CDR1 SEHNR, CDR2 FQNEAQ (reference sequence). In DNA form, the CDR3 reads TGTGCCAGCAGCTTGAGCTCCTACAATGAGCAGTTCTTC. Translated: CASSLSSYNEQFF.

The chain combines TRBV18 with TRBJ2-3, with D unclear. V lost 1 base, J lost 1 base, and 12 bases lay in between. CDR3 length: 16 amino acids. Germline CDR1 is KGHSH and CDR2 is LQKENI. CDR3 DNA: TGTGCCAGCTCACCACTCTATGGTGTAGGCACAGATACGCAGTATTTT. Translated, it gives CASSPLYGVGTDTQYF.

The genes are TRBV19 and TRBJ1-6, with 9 bases fitting TRBD1. CDR3 size: 13 residues. Germline V CDR1 and CDR2: LNHDA, SQIVND (reference sequence). Trimming removed 7 bases from V and 10 bases from J; junction bases left unmatched: 5. CDR3 loop: CASNDRGLSPLHF. CDR3 in DNA: TGTGCCAGTAACGACAGGGGGTTATCACCCCTCCACTTT.

The chain has TRBV6-5 and TRBJ1-1, with unresolved D. The CDR3 is 13 residues long. Trimming shortened V by 2 bases and J by 4 bases, and 8 bases separated the two germline ends. Germline V CDR1 and CDR2: MNHEY, SVGAGI. The CDR3 DNA sequence: TGTGCCAGCAGTTACCGAGGTGTCACTGAAGCTTTCTTT. This codes for CASSYRGVTEAFF.

This clone was picked up a small number of times. The rearrangement joins TRBV5-1 to TRBJ2-2; 7 nucleotides line up with TRBD2. Germline-derived CDR1 and CDR2 are SGHRS and YFSETQ. This CDR3 has 16 amino acids. The trim removed 6 bases at V and 2 bases at J, leaving 10 bases unmatched. Written as DNA, the CDR3 is TGCGCCAGCACCCCCCTGGCTAGCGGTAACACCGGGGAGCTGTTTTTT. Translation gives CASTPLASGNTGELFF. The full variable domain, its missing parts supplied by reference TRBV5-1 and TRBJ2-2, is KAGVTQTPRYLIKTRGQQVTLSCSPISGHRSVSWYQQTPGQGLQFLFEYFSETQRNKGNFPGRFSGRQFSNSRSEMNVSTLELGDSALYLCASTPLASGNTGELFFGEGSRLTVL.

This clone appeared many times. The rearrangement links TRBV19 to TRBJ2-7, with a weak D call TRBD1 (5 bases). The CDR3 has 15 amino acids. Trimming stripped 6 bases from V and 0 bases from J, with 15 bases between. CDR1 is LNHDA, CDR2 SQIVND, per germline (reference sequence). The CDR3 region is CASSRDSTASYEQYF. As DNA, the CDR3 is TGTGCCAGTAGCCGAGACAGTACCGCCTCCTACGAGCAGTACTTC.

The rearrangement joins TRBV3-1 (or the pseudogene TRBV3-2) to TRBJ2-1, with TRBD2 matching 16 bases. Trimming took 2 bases from V and 7 from J; bases not matched to a gene: 11. The CDR3 covers 19 residues. The germline V gene has CDR1 LGHDT and CDR2 YNNKEL (reference sequence). The CDR3 sequence: CASSQTGTSGGAMYNEQFF. DNA for the CDR3: TGTGCCAGCAGCCAAACCGGGACTAGCGGGGGGGCCATGTATAATGAGCAGTTCTTC.